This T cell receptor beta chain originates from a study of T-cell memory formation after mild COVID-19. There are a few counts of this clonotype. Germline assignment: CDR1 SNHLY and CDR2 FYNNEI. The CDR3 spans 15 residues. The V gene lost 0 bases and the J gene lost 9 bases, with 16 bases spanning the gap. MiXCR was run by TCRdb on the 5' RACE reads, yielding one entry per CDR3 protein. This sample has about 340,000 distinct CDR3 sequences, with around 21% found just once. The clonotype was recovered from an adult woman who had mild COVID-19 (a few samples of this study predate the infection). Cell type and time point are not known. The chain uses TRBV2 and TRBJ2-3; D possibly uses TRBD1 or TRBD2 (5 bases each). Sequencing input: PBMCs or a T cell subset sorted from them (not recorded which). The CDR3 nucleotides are TGTGCCAGCAGTGAAGCGCTGGGCCACAGGAGGACGCAGTATTTT. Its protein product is CASSEALGHRRTQYF.